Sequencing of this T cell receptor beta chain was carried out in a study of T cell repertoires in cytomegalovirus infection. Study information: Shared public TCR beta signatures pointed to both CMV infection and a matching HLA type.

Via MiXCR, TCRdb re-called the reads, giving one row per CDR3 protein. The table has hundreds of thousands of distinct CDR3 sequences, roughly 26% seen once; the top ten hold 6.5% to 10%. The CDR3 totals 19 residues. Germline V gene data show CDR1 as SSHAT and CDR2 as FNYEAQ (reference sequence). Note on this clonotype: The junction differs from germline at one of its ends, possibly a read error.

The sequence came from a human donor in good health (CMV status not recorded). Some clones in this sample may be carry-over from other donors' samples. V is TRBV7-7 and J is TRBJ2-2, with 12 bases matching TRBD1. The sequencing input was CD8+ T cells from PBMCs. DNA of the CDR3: TGTGCTAGCACCTCCGGGACAGGGGGCCTGTTCGCGAACACCGGGGAGCTGTTTTTT. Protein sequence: CASTSGTGGLFANTGELFF.